This entry features one T cell receptor beta chain sequence. This sample is drawn from a study of blood T cell repertoires in COVID-19. About the study: Sites across the United States, Italy and Spain contributed samples from acute and convalescent COVID-19.

As handled by the study authors: Nucleated cell counts were estimated from reference gene primer amplification. Some clones are missing from TCRdb's copy, which holds only in-frame ones; the method was immunoSEQ multiplex PCR. The D gene and trimming were derived from the DNA, and the V and J assignments and clone size from that table. The top ten hold about 8% of the sample, which has about 120,000 clones, 70% to 85% seen once. V lost 4 bases and J 5 bases, leaving 9 bases between the germline ends. Germline V gene sequence: CDR1 LNHNV, CDR2 YYDKDF (reference sequence). This CDR3 is 13 amino acids long.

This receptor was obtained from a man between 65 and 80 years old with active or convalescent COVID-19. The chain has TRBV15 and TRBJ1-5; D ambiguous. The specimen sequenced was peripheral blood. CDR3 region: CATSNDRDQPQHF. In nucleotides, the CDR3 is TGTGCCACCAGCAACGACCGGGATCAGCCCCAGCATTTT.